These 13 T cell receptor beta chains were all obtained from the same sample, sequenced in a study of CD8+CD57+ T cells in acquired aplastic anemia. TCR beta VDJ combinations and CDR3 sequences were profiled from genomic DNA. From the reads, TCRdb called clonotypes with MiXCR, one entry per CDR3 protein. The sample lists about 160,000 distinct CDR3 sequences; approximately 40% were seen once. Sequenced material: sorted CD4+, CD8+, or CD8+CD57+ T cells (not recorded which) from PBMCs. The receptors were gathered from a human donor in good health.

The CDR3 bases are TGTGCCACCAGTGCTAGAAGTATAATGAACACTGAAGCTTTCTTT. It translates to CATSARSIMNTEAFF. The chain is built from TRBV24-1 and TRBJ1-1, with no clear D. This CDR3 contains 15 residues. The V gene's germline CDR1 is KGHDR and CDR2 SFDVKD. Trimming pared 5 bases from V and 0 bases from J, leaving 12 bases between.

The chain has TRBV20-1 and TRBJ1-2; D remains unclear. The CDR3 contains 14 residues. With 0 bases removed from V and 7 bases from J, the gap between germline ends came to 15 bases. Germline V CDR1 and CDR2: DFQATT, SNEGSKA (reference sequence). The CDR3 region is CSARDSSRRSGYTF. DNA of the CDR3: TGCAGTGCTAGAGATAGCAGCAGAAGAAGTGGCTACACCTTC.

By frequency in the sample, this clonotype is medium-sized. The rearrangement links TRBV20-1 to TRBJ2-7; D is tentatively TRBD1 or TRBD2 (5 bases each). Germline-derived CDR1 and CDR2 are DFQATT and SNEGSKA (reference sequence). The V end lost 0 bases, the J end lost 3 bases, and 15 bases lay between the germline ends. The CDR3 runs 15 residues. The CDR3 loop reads CSARDEGRSVYEQYF. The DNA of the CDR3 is TGCAGTGCTAGAGATGAGGGGCGTTCTGTCTACGAGCAGTACTTC.

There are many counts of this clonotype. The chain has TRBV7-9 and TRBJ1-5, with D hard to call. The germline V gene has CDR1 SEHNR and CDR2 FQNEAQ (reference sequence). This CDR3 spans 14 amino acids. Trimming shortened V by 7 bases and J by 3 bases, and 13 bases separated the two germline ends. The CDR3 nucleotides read TGTGCCAGCACACGGGCCGACCCCAATCAGCCCCAGCATTTT. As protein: CASTRADPNQPQHF.

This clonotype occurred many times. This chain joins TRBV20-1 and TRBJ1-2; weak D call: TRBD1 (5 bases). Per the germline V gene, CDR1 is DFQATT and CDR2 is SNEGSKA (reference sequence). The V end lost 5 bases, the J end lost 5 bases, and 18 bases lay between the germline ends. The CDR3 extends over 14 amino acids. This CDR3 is CSARPPWDPYGYTF. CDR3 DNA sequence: TGCAGTGCTCGACCCCCTTGGGACCCATATGGCTACACCTTC.

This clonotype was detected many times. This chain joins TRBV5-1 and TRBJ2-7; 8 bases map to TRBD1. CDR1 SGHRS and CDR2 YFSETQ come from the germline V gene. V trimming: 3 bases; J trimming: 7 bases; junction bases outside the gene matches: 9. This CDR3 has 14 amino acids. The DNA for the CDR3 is TGCGCCAGCAGCTCCGGACAGGGTAGGGGGGAGCAGTACTTC. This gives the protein CASSSGQGRGEQYF.

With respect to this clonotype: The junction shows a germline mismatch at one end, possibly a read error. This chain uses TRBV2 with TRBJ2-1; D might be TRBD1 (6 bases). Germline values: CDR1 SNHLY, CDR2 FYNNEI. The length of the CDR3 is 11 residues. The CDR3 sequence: CASRSLQGMIF. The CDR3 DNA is TGTGCCAGCAGAAGTCTCCAGGGGATGATCTTC.

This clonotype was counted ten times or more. The CDR3 sequence is CASSQVKRGPYEQYF. The DNA for the CDR3 is TGTGCCAGCAGCCAAGTCAAGCGGGGACCCTACGAGCAGTACTTC. The V and J genes are TRBV14 and TRBJ2-7; the match to TRBD2 covers 7 bases. The CDR3 runs 15 residues. CDR1 and CDR2 (germline): SGHDN, FVKESK. With 1 base clipped from V and 2 bases from J, the junction kept 5 bases outside the gene matches.

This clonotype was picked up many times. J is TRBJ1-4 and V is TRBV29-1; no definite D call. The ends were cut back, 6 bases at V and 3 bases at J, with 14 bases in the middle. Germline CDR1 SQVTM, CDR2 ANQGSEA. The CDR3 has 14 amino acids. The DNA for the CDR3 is TGCAGCGTCCTCACCTGGCCGCCTAATGAAAAACTGTTTTTT. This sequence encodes CSVLTWPPNEKLFF. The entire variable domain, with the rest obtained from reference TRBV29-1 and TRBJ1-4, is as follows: SAVISQKPSRDICQRGTSLTIQCQVDSQVTMMFWYRQQPGQSLTLIATANQGSEATYESGFVIDKFPISRPNLTFSTLTVSNMSPEDSSIYLCSVLTWPPNEKLFFGSGTQLSVL.

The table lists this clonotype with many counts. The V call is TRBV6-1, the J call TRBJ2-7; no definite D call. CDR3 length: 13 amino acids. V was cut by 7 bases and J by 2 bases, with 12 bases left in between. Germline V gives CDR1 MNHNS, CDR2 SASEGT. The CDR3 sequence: CASNSAAAYEQYF. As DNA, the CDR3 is TGTGCCAGCAACTCGGCGGCAGCCTACGAGCAGTACTTC.

The CDR3 spells CASSLSSGGSTYEQYF. The CDR3 coding sequence is TGTGCCAGCAGCTTAAGTAGCGGGGGTTCCACCTACGAGCAGTACTTC. The chain couples TRBV11-2 to TRBJ2-7; 9 bases fit TRBD2. This CDR3 is 16 amino acids long. Germline CDR1 reads SGHAT; CDR2 reads FQNNGV. The V and J ends lost 2 bases and 2 bases, in that order; junction bases with no gene match: 7.

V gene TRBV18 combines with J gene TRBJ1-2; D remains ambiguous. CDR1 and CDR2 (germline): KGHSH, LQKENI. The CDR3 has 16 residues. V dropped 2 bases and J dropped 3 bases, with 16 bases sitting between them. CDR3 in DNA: TGTGCCAGCTCACCATATAGCGGCAGGAATTACTATGGCTACACCTTC. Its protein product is CASSPYSGRNYYGYTF.

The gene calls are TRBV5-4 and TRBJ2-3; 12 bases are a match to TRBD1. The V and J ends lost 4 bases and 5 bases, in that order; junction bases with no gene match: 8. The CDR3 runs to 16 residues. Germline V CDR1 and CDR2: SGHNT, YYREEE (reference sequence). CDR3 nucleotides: TGTGCCAGCAGCAACCGGGACAGGGGGCTAGAAGATACGCAGTATTTT. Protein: CASSNRDRGLEDTQYF.